This T cell receptor (beta chain) comes out of a study of human T cells and chemical hapten exposure. The overall study: Patients, chiefly female, had alopecia areata, totalis or universalis.

The study's findings and limits: In comparison with controls, expanded TCRs gave rise to a significantly larger number of large CDR3 similarity clusters.

V was cut by 6 bases and J by 0 bases, with 12 bases left in between. The CDR3 runs 15 residues. The sample's time point: patch test 1, 2 weeks after DPC sensitization. Sample treatment: therapeutic diphenylcyclopropenone sensitization with weekly scalp DPC. TCRdb ran MiXCR on the RACE reads and lists one entry per CDR3 protein. The sample lists some 83,000 distinct CDR3 sequences; roughly 10% were seen once. This clonotype was found many times. As yet, its antigen is unknown. The gene calls are TRBV12-3 or TRBV12-4 and TRBJ1-3; D uncertain. The clonotype was recovered from a woman aged 45-65 years with alopecia areata. Some clones in this sample may be carry-over from other donors' samples. Here the sequenced sample was whole blood, taken in connection with sensitization to the hapten diphenylcyclopropenone (DPC). The CDR3 DNA reads TGTGCCAGCAGGGCCGGCCCTAGCTCTGGAAACACCATATATTTT. The encoded protein is CASRAGPSSGNTIYF.